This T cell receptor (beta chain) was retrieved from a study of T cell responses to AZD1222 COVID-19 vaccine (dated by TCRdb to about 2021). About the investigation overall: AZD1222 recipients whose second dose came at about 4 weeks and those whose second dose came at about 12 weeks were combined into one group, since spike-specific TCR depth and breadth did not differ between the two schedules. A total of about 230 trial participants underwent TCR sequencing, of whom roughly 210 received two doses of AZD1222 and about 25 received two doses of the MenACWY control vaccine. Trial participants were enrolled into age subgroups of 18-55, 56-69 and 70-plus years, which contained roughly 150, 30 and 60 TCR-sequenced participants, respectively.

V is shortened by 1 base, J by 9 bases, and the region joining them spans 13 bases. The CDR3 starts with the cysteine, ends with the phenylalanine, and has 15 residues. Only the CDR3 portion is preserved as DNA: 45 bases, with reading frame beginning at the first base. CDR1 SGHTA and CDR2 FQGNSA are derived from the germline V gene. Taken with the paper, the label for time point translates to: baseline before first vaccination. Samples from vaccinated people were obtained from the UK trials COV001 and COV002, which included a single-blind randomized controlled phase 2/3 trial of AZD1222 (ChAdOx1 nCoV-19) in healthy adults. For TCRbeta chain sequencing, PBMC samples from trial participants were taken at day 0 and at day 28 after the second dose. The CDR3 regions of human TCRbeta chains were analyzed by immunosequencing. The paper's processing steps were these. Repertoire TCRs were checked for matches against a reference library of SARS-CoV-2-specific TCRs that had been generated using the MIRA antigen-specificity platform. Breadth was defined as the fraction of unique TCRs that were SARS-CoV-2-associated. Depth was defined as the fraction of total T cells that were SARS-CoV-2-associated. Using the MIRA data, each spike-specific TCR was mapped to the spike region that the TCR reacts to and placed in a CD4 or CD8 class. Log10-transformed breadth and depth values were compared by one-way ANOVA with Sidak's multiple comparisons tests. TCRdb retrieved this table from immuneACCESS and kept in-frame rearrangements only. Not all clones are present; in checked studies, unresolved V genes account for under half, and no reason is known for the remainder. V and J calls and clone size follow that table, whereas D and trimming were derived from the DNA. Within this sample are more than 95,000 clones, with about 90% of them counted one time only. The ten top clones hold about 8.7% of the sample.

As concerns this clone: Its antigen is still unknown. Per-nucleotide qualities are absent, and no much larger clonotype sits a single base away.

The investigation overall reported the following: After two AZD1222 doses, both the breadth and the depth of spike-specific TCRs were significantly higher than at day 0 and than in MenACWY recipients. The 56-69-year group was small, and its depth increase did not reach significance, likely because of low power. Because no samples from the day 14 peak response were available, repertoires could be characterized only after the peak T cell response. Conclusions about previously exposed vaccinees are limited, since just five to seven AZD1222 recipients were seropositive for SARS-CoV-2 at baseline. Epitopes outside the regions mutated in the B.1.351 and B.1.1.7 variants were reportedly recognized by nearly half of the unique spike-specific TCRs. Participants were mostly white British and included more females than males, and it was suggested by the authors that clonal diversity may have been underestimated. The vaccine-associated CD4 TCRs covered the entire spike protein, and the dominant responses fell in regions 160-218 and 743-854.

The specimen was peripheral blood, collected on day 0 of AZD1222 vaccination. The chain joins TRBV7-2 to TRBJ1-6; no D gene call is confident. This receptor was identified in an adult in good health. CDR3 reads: CASSLDRSWGSPLHF. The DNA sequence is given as TGTGCCAGCAGCTTAGATCGATCCTGGGGTTCACCCCTCCACTTT.